This T cell receptor (beta chain) appears in the sequencing data of a study of T-cell reconstitution after alpha-beta-depleted transplantation in children. With respect to this clonotype: As yet, its antigen is unknown.

Germline loops: CDR1 DFQATT, CDR2 SNEGSKA (reference sequence). With 0 bases removed from V and 1 base from J, the gap between germline ends came to 10 bases. The CDR3 runs to 15 residues. As it was prepared, the TCRbeta library received unique molecular identifiers. TCRdb redid the calling of the PCR reads with MiXCR, one entry per CDR3 protein. The repertoire holds around 580,000 distinct CDR3 sequences, with roughly 30% as singletons. Study-wide points: One year post-transplant, T-cell counts and diversity were largely derived from T cells produced anew. The high TCRbeta diversity at day 60 in some patients came from surviving recipient T cells and thymic progenitors. Reportedly, alpha-beta T cells present about two months post-transplant originated from several hundred expanded clones of graft origin.

This receptor was obtained from a boy younger than two with Wiskott-Aldrich syndrome, due to receive a stem cell transplant. V usage is TRBV20-1 and J usage is TRBJ2-1; tentatively, D is TRBD2 (6 bases). The specimen was PBMCs, collected before TCRalphabeta/CD19-depleted stem cell transplant. The CDR3 loop reads CSARERGGSYNEQFF. Written as DNA, the CDR3 is TGCAGTGCTAGAGAGCGGGGCGGGTCCTACAATGAGCAGTTCTTC.